The source of this T cell receptor beta chain is a study of T cell responses to AZD1222 COVID-19 vaccine. Germline V lookup: CDR1 LNHDA, CDR2 SQIVND (reference sequence). The CDR3 consists of 15 residues. The junction had 6 bases not matched to a gene; V was cut back by 6 bases and J by 4 bases. Samples with a second dose at about 4 or about 12 weeks were pooled together. Repertoires were generated with immunoSEQ multiplex PCR, while TCRdb's copy carries only in-frame clones and drops some. The data show around 200,000 clones, with 85% to 90% seen just once and about 24% held by the top ten. Regarding the study as a whole: Dominant CD4 TCR responses targeted spike regions 160-218 and 743-854. Among spike-specific TCRs, nearly half reportedly target unmutated variant regions. Among the donors, most were white British and more were female, and clonal diversity was possibly underestimated.

Comments on this clone: Its antigen is as yet unknown.

V is TRBV19 and J is TRBJ2-1; 10 bases agree with TRBD1. The sample here was peripheral blood, taken 28 days after the second AZD1222 dose. The sequence was obtained from an adult who received the AZD1222 COVID-19 vaccine. The CDR3 sequence: CASRRQGALYNEQFF. DNA of the CDR3: TGTGCCAGTAGGAGACAGGGGGCGTTATACAATGAGCAGTTCTTC.